In this sample, the clone carrying this TCR beta chain turned up a few times. These data come from a study of blood T cell repertoires in COVID-19. Study at large: COVID-19 samples, acute and convalescent, were from the United States, Italy and Spain. The analysed material was cDNA or gDNA that came from T cells, B-cell-depleted T cells, or PBMCs.

As processed by the authors: Reference gene primers were amplified, and this amplification served to estimate nucleated cell counts. The data were produced by immunoSEQ multiplex PCR, yet TCRdb's version contains in-frame clones alone and is incomplete. The V and J calls and clone size are taken from that table; D and trimming were inferred from the DNA. Of 210,000 or so clones listed, roughly 90% are singletons. CDR1 and CDR2 from the germline V gene are SGHTA and FQGNSA. V dropped 6 bases and J dropped 5 bases, with 13 bases sitting between them. The CDR3 extends over 13 amino acids. V is TRBV7-2 and J is TRBJ2-5; D might be TRBD1 (5 bases). The clonotype was recovered from a woman in her sixties with acute or convalescent COVID-19. Sequencing used peripheral blood. The CDR3 here is CASRAVPGETQYF. The DNA for the CDR3 is TGTGCCAGCAGGGCGGTTCCAGGGGAGACCCAGTACTTC.